This T cell receptor beta chain was captured by sequencing in a study of siplizumab effects on memory and regulatory T cells. Trimming stripped 4 bases from V and 6 bases from J, with 14 bases between. In germline, CDR1 is SGHRS, CDR2 YFSETQ. The CDR3 loop spans 13 amino acids. Produced via immunoSEQ multiplex PCR; TCRdb's table is partial and in-frame only. The table lists under 100,000 clones, over 80% of them singletons. V usage is TRBV5-1 and J usage is TRBJ2-7; tentative D call: TRBD2 (5 bases). Sequenced: Tregs sorted from blood. The receptor's source is a human donor in good health. The CDR3 protein is CASSQNGESEQYF. As DNA, the CDR3 is TGCGCCAGCAGCCAGAACGGGGAAAGCGAGCAGTACTTC.